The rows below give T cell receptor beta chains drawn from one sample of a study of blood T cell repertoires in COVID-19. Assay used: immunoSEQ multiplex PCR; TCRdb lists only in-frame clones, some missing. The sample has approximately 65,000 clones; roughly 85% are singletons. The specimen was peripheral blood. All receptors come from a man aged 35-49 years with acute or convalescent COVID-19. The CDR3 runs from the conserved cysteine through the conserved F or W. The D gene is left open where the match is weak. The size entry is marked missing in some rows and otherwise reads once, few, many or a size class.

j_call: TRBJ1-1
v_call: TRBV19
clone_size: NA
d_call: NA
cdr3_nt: TGTGCCAGTAGTACTAGGGACAAGCGATCGAACACTGAAGCTTTCTTT
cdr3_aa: CASSTRDKRSNTEAFF

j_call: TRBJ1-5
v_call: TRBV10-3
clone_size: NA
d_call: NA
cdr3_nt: TGTGCCATCAGTGAGCACTCTACTGAGAATCAGCCCCAGCATTTT
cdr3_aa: CAISEHSTENQPQHF

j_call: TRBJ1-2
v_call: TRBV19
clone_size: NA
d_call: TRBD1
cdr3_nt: TGTGCCAGTAGTATAGATCAAGGGGACAGTGGCTACACCTTC
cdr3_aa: CASSIDQGDSGYTF

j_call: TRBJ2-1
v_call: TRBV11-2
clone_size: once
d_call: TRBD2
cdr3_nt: TGTGCCAGCAGCTCGGGACTAGCGGGGGGGCCATCCGGGAATGAGCAGTTCTTC
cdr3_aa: CASSSGLAGGPSGNEQFF

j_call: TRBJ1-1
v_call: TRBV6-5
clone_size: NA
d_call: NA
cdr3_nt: TGTGTCACCACTCGGGTCTTGAACACTGAAGCTTTCTTT
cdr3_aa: CVTTRVLNTEAFF

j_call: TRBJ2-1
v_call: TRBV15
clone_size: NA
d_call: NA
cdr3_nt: TGTGCCACCGCCGTCCCGTCTAGCCGAAACAATGAGCAGTTCTTC
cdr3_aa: CATAVPSSRNNEQFF

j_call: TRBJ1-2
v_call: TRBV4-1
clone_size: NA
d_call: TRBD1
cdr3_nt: TGCGCCAGCAGCCAAGCGGATACAGGGGCTCGAGATGGCTACACCTTC
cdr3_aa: CASSQADTGARDGYTF

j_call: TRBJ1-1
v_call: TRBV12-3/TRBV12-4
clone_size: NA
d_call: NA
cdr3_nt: TGTGCCAGTACTTGGACAGCCAACACTGAAGCTTTCTTT
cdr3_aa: CASTWTANTEAFF

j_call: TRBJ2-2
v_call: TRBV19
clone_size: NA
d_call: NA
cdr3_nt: TGTGCCAGTCACGAGCGAAACACCGGGGAGCTGTTTTTT
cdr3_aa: CASHERNTGELFF

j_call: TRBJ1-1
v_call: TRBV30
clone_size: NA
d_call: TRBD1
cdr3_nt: TGTGCCTGGTTCCGGACAGGGAACACTGAAGCTTTCTTT
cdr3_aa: CAWFRTGNTEAFF

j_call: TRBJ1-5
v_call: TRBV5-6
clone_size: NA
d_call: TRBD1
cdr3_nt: TGTGCCAGCAGCTTGAGAGTGTCAGGGGGCGGTCAGCCCCAGCATTTT
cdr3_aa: CASSLRVSGGGQPQHF

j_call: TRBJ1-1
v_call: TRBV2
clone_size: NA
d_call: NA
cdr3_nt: TGTGCCAGCAATCAAGTGAGGAACACTGAAGCTTTCTTT
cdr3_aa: CASNQVRNTEAFF

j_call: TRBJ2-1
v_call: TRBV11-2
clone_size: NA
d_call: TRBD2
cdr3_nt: TGTGCCAGCAGCTTATATCTAGCGGGGAACTCCTACAATGAGCAGTTCTTC
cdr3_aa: CASSLYLAGNSYNEQFF

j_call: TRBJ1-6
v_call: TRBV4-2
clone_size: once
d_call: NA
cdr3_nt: TGTGCCAGCAGCCCCTCGACAGGAGGCTATAATTCACCCCTCCACTTT
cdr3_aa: CASSPSTGGYNSPLHF

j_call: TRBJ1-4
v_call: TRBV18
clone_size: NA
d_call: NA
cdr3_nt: TGTGCCAGCTCAAATACAGCAACTAATGAAAAACTGTTTTTT
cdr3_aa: CASSNTATNEKLFF

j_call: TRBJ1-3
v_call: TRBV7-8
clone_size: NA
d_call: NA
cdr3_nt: TGTGCCAGCAGCTTTTCGGACAGTGGAAACACCATATATTTT
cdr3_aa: CASSFSDSGNTIYF

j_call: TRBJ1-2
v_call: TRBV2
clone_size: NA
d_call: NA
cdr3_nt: TGTGCCAGCACACTCGCGGGGGGAGGTGGCTACACCTTC
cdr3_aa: CASTLAGGGGYTF

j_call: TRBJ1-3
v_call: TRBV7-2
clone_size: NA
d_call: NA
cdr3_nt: TGTGCCAGCAGCCGTGAGGGGGGGCCCAACACCATATATTTT
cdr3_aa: CASSREGGPNTIYF

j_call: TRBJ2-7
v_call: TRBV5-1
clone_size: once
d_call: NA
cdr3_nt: TGCGCCAGCAGCTATACAGGGCGCGAGCAGTACTTC
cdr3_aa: CASSYTGREQYF

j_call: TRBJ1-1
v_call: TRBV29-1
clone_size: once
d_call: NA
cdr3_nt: TGCAGCGTTGCCCGACAGACGTTGAACACTGAAGCTTTCTTT
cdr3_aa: CSVARQTLNTEAFF

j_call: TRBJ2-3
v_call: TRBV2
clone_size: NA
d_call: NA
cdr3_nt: TGTGCCAGCAGTGGAGTGGAGGGGAGCACAGATACGCAGTATTTT
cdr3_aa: CASSGVEGSTDTQYF

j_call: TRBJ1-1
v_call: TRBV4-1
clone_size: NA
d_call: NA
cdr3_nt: TGCGCCAGCAGCCAAGATCACGGCGGAACTGAAGCTTTCTTT
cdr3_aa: CASSQDHGGTEAFF

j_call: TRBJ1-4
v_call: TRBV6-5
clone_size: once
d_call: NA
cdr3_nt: TGTGCCAGCAGTTACGTGAGGGCAACTAATGAAAAACTGTTTTTT
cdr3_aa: CASSYVRATNEKLFF

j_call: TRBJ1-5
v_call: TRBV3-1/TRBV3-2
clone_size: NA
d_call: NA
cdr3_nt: TGTGCCAGCAGCCAAGGCGCTCCGGGGCCCCAGCATTTT
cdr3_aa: CASSQGAPGPQHF

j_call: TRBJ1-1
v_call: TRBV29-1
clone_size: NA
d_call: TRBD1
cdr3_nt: TGCAGCGTTTTTACAGGGGCGTTGAACACTGAAGCTTTCTTT
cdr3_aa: CSVFTGALNTEAFF

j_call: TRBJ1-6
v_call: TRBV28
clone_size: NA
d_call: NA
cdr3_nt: TGTGCCAGCAGTTTTACCGGGAATTCACCCCTCCACTTT
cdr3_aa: CASSFTGNSPLHF

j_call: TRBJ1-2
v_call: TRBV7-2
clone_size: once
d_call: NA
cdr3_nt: TGTGCCAGCAGCTTAGCTCAGTATGGCTACACCTTC
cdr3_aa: CASSLAQYGYTF

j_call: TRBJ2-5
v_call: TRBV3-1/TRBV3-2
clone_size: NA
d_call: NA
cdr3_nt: TGTGCCAGCAGCCACGTGGGGGGAGAGACCCAGTACTTC
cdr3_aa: CASSHVGGETQYF

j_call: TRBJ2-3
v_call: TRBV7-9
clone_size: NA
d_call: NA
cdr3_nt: TGTGCCAGCAGGTCGGGGGTAACAGATACGCAGTATTTT
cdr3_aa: CASRSGVTDTQYF

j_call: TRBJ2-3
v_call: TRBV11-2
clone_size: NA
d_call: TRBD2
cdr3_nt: TGTGCCAGCAGCCATCCCCCGGTCGGGACTAGGTTGTCAGATACGCAGTATTTT
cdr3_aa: CASSHPPVGTRLSDTQYF

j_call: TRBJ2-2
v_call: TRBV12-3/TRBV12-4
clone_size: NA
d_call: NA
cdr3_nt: TGTGCCAGCAGCCTAGACGCTACCGGGGAGCTGTTTTTT
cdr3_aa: CASSLDATGELFF

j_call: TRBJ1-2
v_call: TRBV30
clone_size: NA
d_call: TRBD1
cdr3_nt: TGTGCCTGGACTCCCGGGACAGGGGTTGGCTACACCTTC
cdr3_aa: CAWTPGTGVGYTF

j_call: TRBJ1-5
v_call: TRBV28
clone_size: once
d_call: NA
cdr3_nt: TGTGCCAGCTGCTTACAGGTTCTCAATCAGCCCCAGCATTTT
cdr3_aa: CASCLQVLNQPQHF

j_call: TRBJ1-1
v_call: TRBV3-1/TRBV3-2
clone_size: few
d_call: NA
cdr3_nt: TGTGCCAGCAGCCAAGAGCGGAGAACTGAAGCTTTCTTT
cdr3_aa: CASSQERRTEAFF

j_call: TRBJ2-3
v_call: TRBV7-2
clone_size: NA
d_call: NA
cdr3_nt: TGTGCCAGCAGAAAGGGGGGGAGCACAGATACGCAGTATTTT
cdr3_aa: CASRKGGSTDTQYF

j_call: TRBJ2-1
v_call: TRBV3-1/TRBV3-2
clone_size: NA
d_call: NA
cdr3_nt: TGTGCCAGCAGCCAAGATCTAGCCGGAGAGAGCGGTGAGCAGTTCTTC
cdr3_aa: CASSQDLAGESGEQFF

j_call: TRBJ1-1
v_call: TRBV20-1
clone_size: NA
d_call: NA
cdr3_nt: TGCAGGGCAGGGTATAACACTGAAGCTTTCTTT
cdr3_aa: CRAGYNTEAFF

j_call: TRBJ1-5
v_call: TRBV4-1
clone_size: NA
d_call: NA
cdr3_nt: TGCGCCAGCAGCCAAGATAGGGGGGGGAGCAATCAGCCCCAGCATTTT
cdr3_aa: CASSQDRGGSNQPQHF

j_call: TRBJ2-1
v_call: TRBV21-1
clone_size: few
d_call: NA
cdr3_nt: TGTGCCAGCAGCTCGCCAACCCGCACTAGAGACCCCTACAATGAGCAGTTCTTC
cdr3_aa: CASSSPTRTRDPYNEQFF

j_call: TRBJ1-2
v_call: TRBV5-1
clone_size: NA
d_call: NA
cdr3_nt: TGCGCCAGCAGCCTATTCCGGGATGATGGCTACACCTTC
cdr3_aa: CASSLFRDDGYTF

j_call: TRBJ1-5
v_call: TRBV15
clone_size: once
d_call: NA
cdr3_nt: TGTGCCACCAGCTGGGGCAGGGGTCGAGACCAGCCCCAGCATTTT
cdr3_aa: CATSWGRGRDQPQHF

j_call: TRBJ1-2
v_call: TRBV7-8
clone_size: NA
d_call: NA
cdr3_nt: TGTGCCAGCAGCGCAATAGTTGGGGCCCGGGAGGGATTCTATGGCTACACCTTC
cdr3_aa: CASSAIVGAREGFYGYTF

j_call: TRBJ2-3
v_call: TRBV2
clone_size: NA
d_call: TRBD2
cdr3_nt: TGTGCCAGCAGTGCTCAGAGCGGGGGAACCACAGATACGCAGTATTTT
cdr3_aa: CASSAQSGGTTDTQYF

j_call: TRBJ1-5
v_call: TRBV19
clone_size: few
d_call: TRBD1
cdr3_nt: TGTGCCAGCAACAGGGGGCAGAGACCCGATCAGCCCCAGCATTTT
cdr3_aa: CASNRGQRPDQPQHF

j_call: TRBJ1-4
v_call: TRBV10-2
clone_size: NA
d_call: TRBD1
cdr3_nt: TGCGCCAGCAGTGAGCCTGGACAGGGCGCCGAAAAACTGTTTTTT
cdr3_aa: CASSEPGQGAEKLFF

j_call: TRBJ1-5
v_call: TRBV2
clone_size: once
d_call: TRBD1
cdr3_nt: TGTGCCAGCAGCGGACCGACACGGACAGGGGATCAGCCCCAGCATTTT
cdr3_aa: CASSGPTRTGDQPQHF

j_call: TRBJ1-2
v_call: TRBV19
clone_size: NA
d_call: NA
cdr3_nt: TGTGCCAGTAGTATAGGCGGCACGATAAAGAACTATGGCTACACCTTC
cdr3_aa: CASSIGGTIKNYGYTF

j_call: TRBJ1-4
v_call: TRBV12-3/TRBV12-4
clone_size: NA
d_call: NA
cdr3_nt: TGTGCCAGCAGTCCCGGGGTGTTTAGGCTGTTTTTT
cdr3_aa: CASSPGVFRLFF

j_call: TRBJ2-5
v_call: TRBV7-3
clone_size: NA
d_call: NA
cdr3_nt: TGTGCCAGCAGCTTAAAGGCTGTGGGGGGCCAGTACTTC
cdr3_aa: CASSLKAVGGQYF

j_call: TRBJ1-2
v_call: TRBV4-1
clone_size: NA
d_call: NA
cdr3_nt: TGCGCCAGCAGCCAAGTATGGGGGCTGGACTATGGCTACACCTTC
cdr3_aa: CASSQVWGLDYGYTF

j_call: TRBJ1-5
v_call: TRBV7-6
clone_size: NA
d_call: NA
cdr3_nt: TGTGCCAGCAGCTTAGGGGGCAAGGGGGATCAGCCCCAGCATTTT
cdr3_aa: CASSLGGKGDQPQHF

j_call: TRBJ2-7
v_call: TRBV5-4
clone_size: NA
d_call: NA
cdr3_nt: TGTGCCAGCAGCTCACAGTCCCCAGGGTACCACTACGAGCAGTACTTC
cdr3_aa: CASSSQSPGYHYEQYF

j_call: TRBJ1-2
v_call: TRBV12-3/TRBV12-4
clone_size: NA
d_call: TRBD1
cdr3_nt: TGTGCCAGCAGTTTCGGACAGGGGAAGGGCTACACCTTC
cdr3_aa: CASSFGQGKGYTF

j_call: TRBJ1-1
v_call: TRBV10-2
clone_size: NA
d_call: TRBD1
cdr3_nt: TGCGCCAGCAGTGGTTCGGACAGGGGGCGAACTGAAGCTTTCTTT
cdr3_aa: CASSGSDRGRTEAFF

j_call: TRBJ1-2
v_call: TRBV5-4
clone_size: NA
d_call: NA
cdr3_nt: TGTGCCAGCACCAAGGGGAACTATGGCTACACCTTC
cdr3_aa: CASTKGNYGYTF

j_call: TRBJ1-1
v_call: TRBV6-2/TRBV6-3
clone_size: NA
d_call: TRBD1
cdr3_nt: TGTGCCAGCAGTTACTCAGACGCCGTGGACAGGGCAAACGCTTTCTTT
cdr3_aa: CASSYSDAVDRANAFF

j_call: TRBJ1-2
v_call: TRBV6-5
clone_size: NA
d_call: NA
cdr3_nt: TGTGCCAGCAGTTACTCGAACGGGAGGGGGGACGGCTACACCTTC
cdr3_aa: CASSYSNGRGDGYTF